The rows below give T cell receptor beta chains drawn from one sample of a study of T cells in Graves' hyperthyroidism and ophthalmopathy. TCRdb analysed the multiplex PCR reads with MiXCR anew, one entry per CDR3 protein. The sample shows hundreds of thousands of distinct CDR3 sequences, around 16% of them seen only once. Sequencing used blood. The receptors here all came from a woman aged 25-40 years with Graves' hyperthyroidism. Each CDR3 is given with its conserved first and last residue. The D gene is left open where the match is weak. Clone size is not always given. Where it is, it says once, few, many or a class for expanded clones.

>TRBV5-1|TRBD2|few|TRBJ2-3
TGCGCCAGCACCCGACTAGCGGGAGACACAGATACGCAGTATTTT
CASTRLAGDTDTQYF
>TRBV5-1|TRBD2|many|TRBJ2-1
TGCGCCAGCAGATTGACTAGCGGCGCCTACAATGAGCAGTTCTTC
CASRLTSGAYNEQFF
>TRBV4-1|TRBD1|.|TRBJ1-1
TGCGCCAGCAGCCAATCGACAGGGTCCGGAGCTTTCTTT
CASSQSTGSGAFF
>TRBV2|.|many|TRBJ2-1
TGTGCCAGCAGTCCTCAACAGGGTTACTACAATGAGCAGTTCTTC
CASSPQQGYYNEQFF
>TRBV20-1|.|many|TRBJ2-1
TGCAGTGCGGAAAAACAGGACAATGAGCAGTTCTTC
CSAEKQDNEQFF
>TRBV6-1|TRBD1|many|TRBJ1-1
TGTGCCAGCAGAACAGGGGGCCCTTTTTACACTGAAGCTTTCTTT
CASRTGGPFYTEAFF
>TRBV20-1|.|many|TRBJ1-1
TGCAGTGCTAGATACGATGAGGATGAAGCTTTCTTT
CSARYDEDEAFF
>TRBV6-1|.|many|TRBJ1-5
TGTGCCAGCAGGAGTCAGAGCAATCAGCCCCAGCATTTT
CASRSQSNQPQHF
>TRBV10-1|.|.|TRBJ2-3
TGCGCCAGCAGTGAAGGGATAGGGTCTTATACGCAGTATTTT
CASSEGIGSYTQYF
>TRBV24-1|TRBD1|.|TRBJ2-7
TGTGCCACCAGTGATCGTGGGACAGGGGTCGAGCAGTACTTC
CATSDRGTGVEQYF
>TRBV7-8|TRBD2|many|TRBJ2-5
TGTGCCAGCAGCTTAGCTTCTAGCGGGTTCTTCGAGACCCAGTACTTC
CASSLASSGFFETQYF
>TRBV27|TRBD2|many|TRBJ2-7
TGTGCCAGCAGTTCTCCTGGACTAGCGGGCACCTACGAGCAGTACTTC
CASSSPGLAGTYEQYF
>TRBV4-2|.|.|TRBJ2-4
TGTGCCAGCAGCTTGCACGACGGGGTAGCGAACATTCAGTACTTC
CASSLHDGVANIQYF
>TRBV5-6|.|.|TRBJ1-2
TGTGCCGGCAGCTTGGCCGGTTCTTTCGGAGAAGGCTACACCTTC
CAGSLAGSFGEGYTF
>TRBV6-5|.|few|TRBJ1-5
TGTGCCAGCAGTTACACGGGGGTTCAGCCCCAGCATTTT
CASSYTGVQPQHF
>TRBV18|TRBD1|many|TRBJ2-2
TGTGCCAGCTCACCAAGGACAGGGGGCACCGGGGAGCTGTTTTTT
CASSPRTGGTGELFF
>TRBV4-1|.|.|TRBJ1-4
TGCGCCAGCAGCCAAGTAACAGGGCAGAGAGAACTGTTTTTT
CASSQVTGQRELFF
>TRBV11-3|.|.|TRBJ2-1
TGTGCCAGCAGCTTAGTAGTTACAGCTCCAAATGAGCAGTTCTTC
CASSLVVTAPNEQFF
>TRBV12-5|TRBD1|.|TRBJ2-6
TGTGCTAGTGGTTTGGCGGGACAGGGCCTGTTCGTTGGGGCCAACGTCCTGACTTTC
CASGLAGQGLFVGANVLTF
>TRBV19|.|.|TRBJ1-6
TGTGCCACCTCTTTGGAGGGTGGTAATTCACCCCTCCACTTT
CATSLEGGNSPLHF
>TRBV12-3/TRBV12-4|.|many|TRBJ1-6
TGTGCCAGCAGTTTTGCGGGGAATTCACCCCTCCACTTT
CASSFAGNSPLHF
>TRBV20-1|.|many|TRBJ2-7
TGCAGTGCTAGAGATCCAAAGCAAGCAGAGTCCTACGAGCAGTACTTC
CSARDPKQAESYEQYF
>TRBV6-1|TRBD1|.|TRBJ2-7
TGTGCCACTTCCCGGACAGGGAGCACCTACGAGCAGTACTTC
CATSRTGSTYEQYF
>TRBV9|.|few|TRBJ2-7
TGTGCCAGCAGCCCCTATTCTGGCGGCTACGAGCAGTACTTC
CASSPYSGGYEQYF
>TRBV7-8|TRBD1|many|TRBJ2-3
TGTGCCAGCAGCTTGGCCGGGACAGGGTCAGATACGCAGTATTTT
CASSLAGTGSDTQYF
>TRBV7-2|.|many|TRBJ2-2
TGTGCCAGCAGCTTAGCTACGAACACCGGGGAGCTGTTTTTT
CASSLATNTGELFF
>TRBV20-1|.|.|TRBJ2-4
TGCAGTGCTAGTTCGGGGTTTAGAAACATTCAGTACTTC
CSASSGFRNIQYF
>TRBV2|TRBD2|.|TRBJ2-1
TGTGCCAGCTTTTCACTAGCGGGAATTTACAATGAGCAGTTCTTC
CASFSLAGIYNEQFF
>TRBV20-1|.|few|TRBJ2-7
TGCAGTGCTAGGTATCGGGGCATAAACGACGAGCAGTACTTC
CSARYRGINDEQYF
>TRBV19|.|few|TRBJ1-2
TGTGCCAGTATCGGGGGCTCCCGGAGTTTTGGCTACACCTTC
CASIGGSRSFGYTF
>TRBV10-3|TRBD1|many|TRBJ2-5
TGTGCCATCAGTCCGGGACAGGGGGCCCGGGAGACCCAGTACTTC
CAISPGQGARETQYF
>TRBV5-1|.|many|TRBJ2-7
TGCGCCAGCAGCCGGACGGACGACAGGTGGAACGAGCAGTACTTC
CASSRTDDRWNEQYF
>TRBV6-2/TRBV6-3|TRBD2|few|TRBJ2-2
TGTGCCAGCGGCGGAGCGGGAGGGAACACCGGGGAGCTGTTTTTT
CASGGAGGNTGELFF
>TRBV20-1|TRBD2|few|TRBJ2-3
TGCAGTGCTTTAGCGGGAGGGCCGGGAAGGGCCACAGATACGCAGTATTTT
CSALAGGPGRATDTQYF